What follows are 11 T cell receptor beta chains derived from one specimen sequenced in a study of response to subunit inactivated influenza vaccine. TCRdb used MiXCR to reprocess the RT-PCR reads, holding one entry per CDR3 protein. This sample has about 620,000 distinct CDR3 sequences, with about 12% found just once. The sequencing here drew on PBMCs from blood, taken on the day of vaccination. The receptors stem from a man aged 50 to 60 who received an inactivated influenza vaccine.

In this sample, this clonotype turned up many times. This rearrangement joins TRBV10-2 to TRBJ1-2; D is unresolved. In germline, CDR1 is WSHSY, CDR2 SAAADI. The CDR3 is 15 amino acids. The V gene lost 7 bases and the J gene lost 4 bases, with 19 bases spanning the gap. In DNA, the CDR3 is TGCGCCAGCACCCTCCTCTTCGGGGTGGGCTATGGCTACACCTTC. It encodes CASTLLFGVGYGYTF.

The chain couples TRBV3-1 to TRBJ1-5; perhaps TRBD1 as D (5 bases). This CDR3 has 15 amino acids. Germline V lookup: CDR1 LGHDT, CDR2 YNNKEL (reference sequence). Trimming removed 1 base at V and 2 bases at J, with 9 bases between. The CDR3 DNA reads TGTGCCAGCAGCCAAGGGAGGGGTGGCAATCAGCCCCAGCATTTT. This codes for CASSQGRGGNQPQHF.

As to this clonotype: Possible read error: a much larger clone is one base away. The CDR3: CASSQRLAGRRGEQFF. As DNA, the CDR3 is TGTGCCAGCAGCCAACGGCTAGCGGGTCGGAGGGGTGAGCAGTTCTTC. V usage is TRBV11-1 and J usage is TRBJ2-1; 8 bases are shared with TRBD2. Germline V gives CDR1 SGHAT, CDR2 FQDESV (reference sequence). Trimming removed 5 bases from V and 9 bases from J; junction bases left unmatched: 15. The CDR3 extends over 16 amino acids.

The table lists this clonotype with a few counts. The chain combines TRBV6-5 with TRBJ1-2, with 7 bases matching TRBD1. The CDR3 length is 15 residues. Germline CDR1 reads MNHEY; CDR2 reads SVGAGI. With V trimmed by 4 bases and J by 0 bases, 5 bases remained unmatched. This CDR3 is CASSWDSLANYGYTF. The CDR3 nucleotides are TGTGCCAGCAGTTGGGACAGCCTAGCTAACTATGGCTACACCTTC.

Worth noting for this clonotype: The junction departs from the called germline gene at one end, perhaps through a read error. This chain uses TRBV20-1 with TRBJ2-1, with 11 bases lining up with TRBD2. Germline V gene sequence: CDR1 DFQATT, CDR2 SNEGSKA (reference sequence). The CDR3 sequence is 15 residues long. CDR3 coding DNA: TGCAGTGCTCATGTAGCGGGGGGGTTATACAATGAGCAGCTCTTC. Encoded protein: CSAHVAGGLYNEQLF.

This clonotype was seen a few times. The J gene is TRBJ1-1, the V gene TRBV7-9, with 8 bases fitting TRBD1. Germline CDR1 SEHNR, CDR2 FQNEAQ (reference sequence). The J segment lost 12 bases and the V segment lost 6 bases, leaving 12 bases of the junction unmatched. This CDR3 has 13 amino acids. For the CDR3, the DNA is TGTGCCAGCAGGGACTCTTGGGACAGGCGGACTTTCTTT. This sequence encodes CASRDSWDRRTFF.

This clonotype came up a few times. J is TRBJ2-5 and V is TRBV12-3 or TRBV12-4, with D maybe TRBD1 (7 bases). The CDR3 is 15 amino acids. Trimming shortened V by 5 bases and J by 1 base, and 14 bases separated the two germline ends. The CDR3 DNA follows: TGTGCCAGCAGTCCATACCAGGGGGGCCAAGAGACCCAGTACTTC. It translates to CASSPYQGGQETQYF.

The CDR3 region is CASSHVPGAEQYF. In DNA form, the CDR3 reads TGTGCCAGCAGCCACGTCCCTGGGGCCGAGCAGTACTTC. The chain employs TRBV3-1 and TRBJ2-7; weak D call: TRBD1 (5 bases). The CDR3 has 13 amino acids. The germline V and J ends were trimmed by 3 bases and 6 bases, with 12 bases remaining between them. Germline V gene data show CDR1 as LGHDT and CDR2 as YNNKEL (reference sequence).

This sequence joins TRBV20-1 and TRBJ1-5, with D unresolved. Germline V lookup: CDR1 DFQATT, CDR2 SNEGSKA (reference sequence). The CDR3 is made up of 13 amino acids. Trimming took 5 bases from V and 2 from J, leaving 10 bases between them. The CDR3: CSALPPGNQPQHF. Here the CDR3 DNA reads TGCAGTGCTCTTCCCCCTGGCAATCAGCCCCAGCATTTT.

This clonotype was found a few times. The chain joins TRBV20-1 to TRBJ2-7, with 11 nucleotides matching TRBD2. This CDR3 spans 15 amino acids. Per the germline V gene, CDR1 is DFQATT and CDR2 is SNEGSKA (reference sequence). Germline trimming cut 6 bases from V and 4 bases from J; bases unmatched to any gene: 11. This CDR3 is CSARRMGLAVYEQYF. DNA of the CDR3: TGCAGTGCCCGACGGATGGGACTAGCGGTTTACGAGCAGTACTTC.

Ten or more counts support this clonotype. The CDR3 here is CASSQDDGGAYEQYF. CDR3 bases: TGCGCCAGCAGCCAAGATGATGGGGGGGCCTACGAGCAGTACTTC. The rearrangement uses TRBV4-1 and TRBJ2-7; 7 bases agree with TRBD2. From germline, CDR1 is MGHRA and CDR2 YSYEKL. Unmatched junction bases numbered 4, after V lost 0 bases and J lost 2 bases. CDR3 length equals 15 residues.